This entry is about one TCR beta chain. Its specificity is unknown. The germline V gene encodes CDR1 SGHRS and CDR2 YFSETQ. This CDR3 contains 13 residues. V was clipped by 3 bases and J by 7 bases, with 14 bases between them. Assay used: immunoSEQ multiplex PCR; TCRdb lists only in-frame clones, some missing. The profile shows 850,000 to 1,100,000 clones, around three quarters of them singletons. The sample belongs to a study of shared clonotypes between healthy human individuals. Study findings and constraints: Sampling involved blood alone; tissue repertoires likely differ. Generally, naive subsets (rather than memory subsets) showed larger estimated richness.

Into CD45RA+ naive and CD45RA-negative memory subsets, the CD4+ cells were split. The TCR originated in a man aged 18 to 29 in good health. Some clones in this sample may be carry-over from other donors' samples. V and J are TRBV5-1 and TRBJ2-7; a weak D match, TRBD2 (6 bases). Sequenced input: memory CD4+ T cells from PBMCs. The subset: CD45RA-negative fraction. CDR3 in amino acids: CASSSGGSWEQYF. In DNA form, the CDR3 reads TGCGCCAGCAGCTCCGGAGGGTCCTGGGAGCAGTACTTC.